The 27 T cell receptor beta chains presented below share a single source sample, sequenced in a study of molecular identifiers for immune sequencing clone quantification. TCRdb independently ran MiXCR on the PCR reads; one entry per CDR3 protein. The sample has nearly 650,000 distinct CDR3 sequences; around 25% are singletons. The sample was naive CD8+ T cells from blood, with Jurkat cell RNA spiked in. As for subset: FACS-sorted CD8+CD4-CCR7+CD45RA+ naive T cells. The receptor set was obtained from a human donor in good health. Some libraries in this study had Jurkat cell RNA spiked in.

This chain connects TRBV20-1 to TRBJ2-5; D may correspond to TRBD1 or TRBD2 (6 bases each). CDR1 and CDR2 (germline): DFQATT, SNEGSKA (reference sequence). This CDR3 is built from 14 residues. V shed 1 base and J shed 4 bases, with 13 bases lying between them. CDR3 sequence: CSARVGGRGETQYF. The CDR3 nucleotides are TGCAGTGCTAGAGTAGGGGGGCGCGGAGAGACCCAGTACTTC.

This clonotype has a handful of counts. This chain connects TRBV2 to TRBJ2-2, with D perhaps TRBD1 (5 bases). Germline values: CDR1 SNHLY, CDR2 FYNNEI. This CDR3 has 16 amino acids. Trimming stripped 6 bases from V and 1 base from J, with 15 bases between. The chain's CDR3 is CASRARVDGNTGELFF. CDR3 nucleotide sequence: TGTGCCAGCAGAGCCAGGGTGGACGGGAACACCGGGGAGCTGTTTTTT.

The rearrangement uses TRBV30 and TRBJ1-2; D call uncertain. Looked up from germline, CDR1 is GTSNPN and CDR2 is SVGIG (reference sequence). CDR3 length: 11 residues. V dropped 0 bases and J dropped 5 bases, with 4 bases sitting between them. CDR3 sequence: CAWSVGYGYTF. The CDR3 bases are TGTGCCTGGAGTGTAGGGTATGGCTACACCTTC.

This clonotype has a count of ten or more. The chain links TRBV5-8 to TRBJ2-7; perhaps TRBD1 as D (5 bases). CDR1 and CDR2 from the germline V gene are SGHTS and YDEGEE. Trimming shortened V by 6 bases and J by 3 bases, and 16 bases separated the two germline ends. The length of the CDR3 is 14 residues. CDR3 bases: TGTGCCAGCACCGTCGCAGGGATCGTCTACGAGCAGTACTTC. Translation: CASTVAGIVYEQYF.

The chain links TRBV14 to TRBJ2-7; no clear D. V was cut by 1 base and J by 5 bases, with 6 bases left in between. In germline, CDR1 is SGHDN, CDR2 FVKESK. This CDR3 is 12 amino acids long. The CDR3 bases are TGTGCCAGCAGCCAAGTGGCACACGAGCAGTACTTC. The encoded protein is CASSQVAHEQYF.

This clonotype turned up a few times. The V call is TRBV4-1, the J call TRBJ2-7; unclear D gene. CDR1 is MGHRA and CDR2 is YSYEKL in the germline V gene. The V end was cut by 1 base, the J end by 6 bases, with 10 bases between. This CDR3 is built from 13 residues. The CDR3 region has the DNA TGCGCCAGCAGCCAAGGCGGCGCGGCCGAGCAGTACTTC. As protein: CASSQGGAAEQYF.

The J gene is TRBJ1-6, the V gene TRBV3-1, with D tentatively TRBD1 (6 bases). Per germline, CDR1 LGHDT and CDR2 YNNKEL (reference sequence). V was pared by 0 bases and J by 15 bases, with 15 bases between. The CDR3 covers 14 residues. This CDR3 reads CASSQERAGARLHF. DNA for the CDR3: TGTGCCAGCAGCCAAGAACGGGCAGGGGCGCGCCTCCACTTT. Using reference TRBV3-1 and TRBJ1-6 for the parts outside the CDR3, the full variable domain is DTAVSQTPKYLVTQMGNDKSIKCEQNLGHDTMYWYKQDSKKFLKIMFSYNNKELIINETVPNRFSPKSPDKAHLNLHINSLELGDSAVYFCASSQERAGARLHFGNGTRLTVT.

At least ten counts were recorded for this clonotype. The rearrangement links TRBV24-1 to TRBJ2-3, with 7 bases aligning to TRBD1. In germline, CDR1 is KGHDR, CDR2 SFDVKD. With 7 bases clipped from V and 4 bases from J, the junction kept 10 bases outside the gene matches. This CDR3 spans 15 amino acids. CDR3 DNA: TGTGCCACCAGCCGTGGGACAGCTCGCTCAGATACGCAGTATTTT. Amino acid sequence: CATSRGTARSDTQYF.

This clonotype was picked up a small number of times. The rearrangement uses TRBV5-1 and TRBJ1-4; tentatively, D is TRBD1 (6 bases). Trimming pared 4 bases from V and 3 bases from J, leaving 19 bases between. This CDR3 region has 17 residues. Germline CDR1 is SGHRS and CDR2 is YFSETQ. In DNA form, the CDR3 reads TGCGCCAGCAGCCCAGGACAGTCTTCCGCAGCTAATGAAAAACTGTTTTTT. This gives the protein CASSPGQSSAANEKLFF.

Comments on this clonotype: This may arise from a read error, as a much more abundant clone is one base away. The genes are TRBV6-2 or TRBV6-3 and TRBJ1-1; D is uncertain. The V gene's germline CDR1 is MNHEY and CDR2 SVGEGT. This CDR3 spans 14 amino acids. The DNA for the CDR3 is TGTGCCAGCAGCCCGGCGGGTCTGAACATTGAAGCTTTCTTT. Its protein is CASSPAGLNIEAFF.

As concerns this clonotype: This may be a read error, as it is one base from a much larger clone. The chain employs TRBV6-5 and TRBJ1-4; a weak D match, TRBD1 (5 bases). Per germline, CDR1 MNHEY and CDR2 SVGAGI. The CDR3 has 17 amino acids. CDR3 sequence: CASSYAAGVPTNKKLFF. In DNA form, the CDR3 reads TGTGCCAGCAGTTACGCCGCGGGGGTTCCAACTAATAAAAAACTGTTTTTT.

For this clonotype: Since a much larger clone is just one base distant, this may be a read error. The CDR3 does not end in the conserved phenylalanine or tryptophan, so this is likely a read error. The V gene is TRBV29-1, the J gene TRBJ1-2; 8 nucleotides match TRBD1. In germline, CDR1 is SQVTM, CDR2 ANQGSEA. CDR3 length: 14 amino acids. The J segment lost 4 bases and the V segment lost 5 bases, leaving 9 bases of the junction unmatched. The CDR3 sequence: CSVLTPDRVYGYTY. Written as DNA, the CDR3 is TGCAGCGTTCTGACCCCGGACAGGGTCTATGGCTACACCTAC.

This chain links TRBV6-2 or TRBV6-3 with TRBJ2-3, with 8 bases fitting TRBD1. The length of the CDR3 is 15 residues. Germline-derived CDR1 and CDR2 are MNHEY and SVGEGT. J gave up 6 bases and V 0 bases, and 5 bases lay outside the gene matches. In DNA, the CDR3 is TGTGCCAGCAGTTACTCCCCGACAGGGGTGGATACGCAGTATTTT. Translated: CASSYSPTGVDTQYF.

The chain is built from TRBV19 and TRBJ1-5; 8 nucleotides align to TRBD1. Trimming cost V 7 bases and J 3 bases; bases outside gene matches: 14. Germline V gives CDR1 LNHDA, CDR2 SQIVND (reference sequence). This CDR3 is built from 17 residues. The CDR3 region has the DNA TGTGCCAGTATTTTTACCTACCCGGACAGGGACAATCAGCCCCAGCATTTT. Its translation: CASIFTYPDRDNQPQHF. Full variable domain (outside the CDR3, taken from reference TRBV19 and TRBJ1-5): DGGITQSPKYLFRKEGQNVTLSCEQNLNHDAMYWYRQDPGQGLRLIYYSQIVNDFQKGDIAEGYSVSREKKESFPLTVTSAQKNPTAFYLCASIFTYPDRDNQPQHFGDGTRLSIL.

Concerning this clonotype: The CDR3 ends on some other residue instead of the conserved phenylalanine or tryptophan, so this is likely a read error. The chain carries TRBV19 and TRBJ2-1; perhaps TRBD1 as D (7 bases). V was pared by 1 base and J by 0 bases, with 10 bases between. Germline assignment: CDR1 LNHDA and CDR2 SQIVND (reference sequence). This CDR3 region has 16 residues. CDR3 loop: CASSIAGGSSYNEQFL. The CDR3 DNA is TGTGCCAGTAGTATAGCAGGGGGGAGCTCCTACAATGAGCAGTTCCTC.

This clonotype was counted many times. The J gene is TRBJ2-2, the V gene TRBV5-4; 10 nucleotides line up with TRBD2. Per germline, CDR1 SGHNT and CDR2 YYREEE (reference sequence). The CDR3 sequence is 16 residues long. V gave up 2 bases and J gave up 6 bases; unmatched junction bases: 7. The CDR3 DNA sequence: TGTGCCAGCAGCTTCTTAGCGGGAGGCGGGGCCGGGGAGCTGTTTTTT. This translates into CASSFLAGGGAGELFF. Together with reference TRBV5-4 and TRBJ2-2, the CDR3 gives the full variable domain: ETGVTQSPTHLIKTRGQQVTLRCSSQSGHNTVSWYQQALGQGPQFIFQYYREEENGRGNFPPRFSGLQFPNYSSELNVNALELDDSALYLCASSFLAGGGAGELFFGEGSRLTVL.

In its sample, this clonotype was seen many times. The rearrangement joins TRBV7-9 to TRBJ2-2; D is ambiguous. The CDR3 is made up of 13 amino acids. V shed 1 base and J shed 4 bases, with 4 bases lying between them. Germline V gene lookup returns CDR1 SEHNR and CDR2 FQNEAQ (reference sequence). The CDR3 spells CASSLGPTGELFF. For the CDR3, the DNA is TGTGCCAGCAGCTTAGGCCCCACCGGGGAGCTGTTTTTT.

As concerns this clonotype: An end of the junction differs from the germline gene, which may be a read error. The chain uses TRBV7-9 and TRBJ2-1; D tentatively fits TRBD1 or TRBD2 (5 bases each). Germline lookup yields CDR1 SEHNR and CDR2 FQNEAQ (reference sequence). The CDR3 contains 18 residues. The CDR3 sequence: CASSSRGEVGVSCNEQFF. The CDR3 DNA reads TGTGCCAGCAGCTCTCGTGGCGAAGTGGGGGTTTCCTGCAATGAGCAGTTCTTC.

This chain connects TRBV2 to TRBJ2-7; a weak D match, TRBD2 (6 bases). Trimming removed 4 bases from V and 1 base from J, with 17 bases in between. This CDR3 is 16 amino acids long. Germline V gene sequence: CDR1 SNHLY, CDR2 FYNNEI. CDR3: CASSVAADYPSYEQYF. For the CDR3, the DNA is TGTGCCAGCAGTGTCGCGGCGGACTACCCGTCCTACGAGCAGTACTTC. The variable domain in full, with the rest retrieved from reference TRBV2 and TRBJ2-7, is EPEVTQTPSHQVTQMGQEVILRCVPISNHLYFYWYRQILGQKVEFLVSFYNNEISEKSEIFDDQFSVERPDGSNFTLKIRSTKLEDSAMYFCASSVAADYPSYEQYFGPGTRLTVT.

This clonotype has a count of ten or more. The gene calls are TRBV19 and TRBJ2-7; D might be TRBD1 (5 bases). The CDR3 consists of 16 residues. Germline V lookup: CDR1 LNHDA, CDR2 SQIVND (reference sequence). Between the trimmed V and J ends, which lost 5 bases and 1 base, there was a span of 18 bases. The CDR3 DNA reads as TGTGCCAGTAGTGAGGAACATACCAGGGCTTCCTACGAGCAGTACTTC. It yields the protein CASSEEHTRASYEQYF. Using reference TRBV19 and TRBJ2-7 for the parts outside the CDR3, the full variable domain is DGGITQSPKYLFRKEGQNVTLSCEQNLNHDAMYWYRQDPGQGLRLIYYSQIVNDFQKGDIAEGYSVSREKKESFPLTVTSAQKNPTAFYLCASSEEHTRASYEQYFGPGTRLTVT.

This chain connects TRBV11-2 to TRBJ2-6; D is ambiguous. CDR3 size: 15 residues. Germline values: CDR1 SGHAT, CDR2 FQNNGV. V was clipped by 3 bases and J by 0 bases, with 6 bases between them. CDR3 sequence reads: CASSFILSGANVLTF. The CDR3, as DNA: TGTGCCAGCAGCTTTATTCTCTCTGGGGCCAACGTCCTGACTTTC.

There are many counts of this clonotype. This chain connects TRBV5-1 to TRBJ2-5; TRBD1 matches at 9 bases. Germline V lookup: CDR1 SGHRS, CDR2 YFSETQ. The CDR3 extends over 13 amino acids. With V trimmed by 5 bases and J by 4 bases, 3 bases remained unmatched. Here the CDR3 reads CASRQTGGETQYF. CDR3 bases: TGCGCCAGCAGACAGACAGGGGGAGAGACCCAGTACTTC.

This clonotype was observed at least ten times. The gene calls are TRBV19 and TRBJ1-5, with D possibly TRBD1 on 6 matching bases. Germline CDR1 is LNHDA and CDR2 is SQIVND (reference sequence). CDR3 length equals 13 residues. With 4 bases removed from V and 6 bases from J, the gap between germline ends came to 10 bases. CDR3 DNA: TGTGCCAGTAGTAACGGGGGCACTCAGCCCCAGCATTTT. Translation gives CASSNGGTQPQHF. The full variable domain, rest sourced from reference TRBV19 and TRBJ1-5, is DGGITQSPKYLFRKEGQNVTLSCEQNLNHDAMYWYRQDPGQGLRLIYYSQIVNDFQKGDIAEGYSVSREKKESFPLTVTSAQKNPTAFYLCASSNGGTQPQHFGDGTRLSIL.

This clonotype was seen a handful of times. One end of the junction is discordant with germline, which a read error may explain. The chain joins TRBV19 to TRBJ1-2, with D unclear. The V gene's germline CDR1 is LNHDA and CDR2 SQIVND (reference sequence). CDR3 length equals 13 residues. CDR3 protein: CATLAANNYGYAF. In DNA form, the CDR3 reads TGTGCCACGCTTGCAGCTAATAACTATGGCTACGCCTTC. The complete variable domain, with remaining parts taken from reference TRBV19 and TRBJ1-2, reads DGGITQSPKYLFRKEGQNVTLSCEQNLNHDAMYWYRQDPGQGLRLIYYSQIVNDFQKGDIAEGYSVSREKKESFPLTVTSAQKNPTAFYLCATLAANNYGYAFGSGTRLTVV.

As to this clonotype: Being one base from a much bigger clone, this may be a read error. The chain uses TRBV4-1 and TRBJ2-1; a weak D match, TRBD1 (5 bases). The germline V gene encodes CDR1 MGHRA and CDR2 YSYEKL. The CDR3 length is 14 residues. CDR3 in amino acids: CARSHIQGRNEQFF. DNA of the CDR3: TGCGCCCGCAGCCACATCCAGGGTCGCAATGAGCAGTTCTTC.

This clonotype was observed many times. The CDR3 protein is CASSQGAEGGPAYTQYF. CDR3 in DNA: TGTGCCAGCAGCCAAGGCGCGGAGGGGGGGCCTGCTTATACGCAGTATTTT. The V gene is TRBV14, the J gene TRBJ2-3; possibly TRBD2 for D (7 bases). The CDR3 sequence is 17 residues long. Germline lookup yields CDR1 SGHDN and CDR2 FVKESK. Trimming took 1 base from V and 7 from J, leaving 21 bases between them.

This clonotype was detected many times. The chain couples TRBV27 to TRBJ1-4; D is undetermined. Trimming shortened V by 4 bases and J by 8 bases, and 8 bases separated the two germline ends. Germline V lookup: CDR1 MNHEY, CDR2 SMNVEV (reference sequence). The CDR3 extends over 12 amino acids. In DNA form, the CDR3 reads TGTGCCAGCAGTTCTCATCTCGAAAAACTGTTTTTT. Encoded protein: CASSSHLEKLFF.